This T cell receptor beta chain was identified in a study of shared clonotypes between healthy human individuals. Looking at the study overall: Contributing individuals were two females and three males aged 18 to 49.

Looked up from germline, CDR1 is MDHEN and CDR2 is SYDVKM. The V and J ends lost 10 bases and 8 bases, in that order; junction bases with no gene match: 9. CDR3 size: 13 residues. Regarding the study as a whole: Of the naive CD4 clonotypes, 4% to 5% were shared across a handful of donors. Larger estimated richness was generally recorded for naive subsets relative to memory subsets. Unshared clonotypes carried lower generation probabilities than those common to all four donors.

Naivety among CD8 cells was defined by CD45RO negativity and positive CCR7 selection, thereby excluding terminally differentiated effector memory CD45RA+ cells. In the case of this clone: Its antigen remains unidentified.

Here immunoSEQ multiplex PCR was the method, and the copy in TCRdb shows in-frame clones only, minus some. The sample has 800,000 or so clones, 96% seen once. The TCR originated in a young man in good health. Sequenced material: naive CD8+ T cells sorted from blood. This chain connects TRBV28 to TRBJ2-2; 8 bases map to TRBD2. CDR3: CAIRERELGELFF. The CDR3 region has the DNA TGTGCCATCCGGGAGCGGGAGTTGGGGGAGCTGTTTTTT.